Presented here are 19 T cell receptor beta chains from one specimen sequenced in a study of shared clonotypes between healthy human individuals. Sequencing was performed with immunoSEQ multiplex PCR; in TCRdb, only in-frame clones are kept and a portion is missing. The profile shows millions of clones, roughly nine tenths of them singletons. Source material: naive CD4+ T cells sorted from blood. Indicated subset: CD45RA+ positively selected. The receptor set was obtained from a man younger than 35 in good health.

The V call is TRBV7-8, the J call TRBJ2-1, with D tentatively TRBD2 (7 bases). Germline values: CDR1 SGHVS, CDR2 FQNEAQ. The germline V and J ends were trimmed by 1 base and 15 bases, with 13 bases remaining between them. There are 12 residues in the CDR3. The DNA of the CDR3 is TGTGCCAGCAGCTTAGTCGGGGGGCATTGGTTCTTC. It codes for CASSLVGGHWFF.

V usage is TRBV6-5 and J usage is TRBJ2-3, with D perhaps TRBD2 (6 bases). The CDR3 extends over 14 amino acids. V was pared by 6 bases and J by 4 bases, with 14 bases between. CDR1 is MNHEY and CDR2 is SVGAGI in the germline V gene. DNA for the CDR3: TGTGCCAGCAGCCCGAGACTAGAGGCAGATACGCAGTATTTT. Its translation is CASSPRLEADTQYF.

The chain employs TRBV18 and TRBJ1-6, with 10 bases identical to TRBD1. Looked up from germline, CDR1 is KGHSH and CDR2 is LQKENI. This CDR3 has 15 residues. V was pared by 3 bases and J by 5 bases, with 1 base of the junction left unmatched. CDR3 in DNA: TGTGCCAGCTCACCCGGGACAGGGGATAATTCACCCCTCCACTTT. Its protein product is CASSPGTGDNSPLHF.

Comments on this clone: Within the sample, other DNA sequences also encode this same CDR3. J is TRBJ2-5 and V is TRBV11-2, with TRBD2 identical over 9 bases. There are 13 residues in the CDR3. V gave up 6 bases and J gave up 3 bases; unmatched junction bases: 2. CDR1 is SGHAT and CDR2 is FQNNGV in the germline V gene. CDR3 amino acids: CASSSGRKETQYF. The CDR3 bases are TGTGCCAGCAGTAGCGGGAGAAAAGAGACCCAGTACTTC.

This clone is a singleton in its sample. The same CDR3 is also encoded by other DNA sequences in this sample. The rearrangement joins TRBV18 to TRBJ2-3; D uncertain. This CDR3 contains 12 residues. Germline CDR1 is KGHSH and CDR2 is LQKENI. The V gene lost 2 bases and the J gene lost 4 bases, with 4 bases spanning the gap. Written as DNA, the CDR3 is TGTGCCAGCTCACCATCCCCAGATACGCAGTATTTT. Protein: CASSPSPDTQYF.

The chain links TRBV9 to TRBJ1-6; D possibly corresponds to TRBD1 (6 bases). Trimming shortened V by 0 bases and J by 10 bases, and 14 bases separated the two germline ends. CDR1 and CDR2 (germline): SGDLS, YYNGEE. CDR3 length: 15 residues. CDR3 loop: CASSVGPTGISPLHF. The CDR3 region has the DNA TGTGCCAGCAGCGTAGGCCCTACAGGGATCTCACCCCTCCACTTT.

The V call is TRBV6-6, the J call TRBJ2-7; 11 bases align to TRBD1. The CDR3 contains 15 residues. The J segment lost 2 bases and the V segment lost 5 bases, leaving 5 bases of the junction unmatched. Germline CDR1 reads MNHNY; CDR2 reads SVGAGI (reference sequence). In nucleotides, the CDR3 is TGTGCCAGCAGTCCGTGGGACAGGGGGACCTACGAGCAGTACTTC. This gives the protein CASSPWDRGTYEQYF.

This CDR3 reads CASSPLPQGPNTEAFF. The CDR3 DNA reads as TGTGCCAGCTCACCACTGCCACAGGGCCCAAACACTGAAGCTTTCTTT. This rearrangement joins TRBV18 to TRBJ1-1, with TRBD1 as a possible D gene (6 bases). The CDR3 runs 16 residues. V shed 1 base and J shed 2 bases, with 14 bases lying between them. Germline V CDR1 and CDR2: KGHSH, LQKENI. Full variable domain (remainder filled in from reference TRBV18 and TRBJ1-1): NAGVMQNPRHLVRRRGQEARLRCSPMKGHSHVYWYRQLPEEGLKFMVYLQKENIIDESGMPKERFSAEFPKEGPSILRIQQVVRGDSAAYFCASSPLPQGPNTEAFFGQGTRLTVV.

The rearrangement joins TRBV29-1 to TRBJ1-1, with 7 bases matching TRBD1. This CDR3 region has 13 residues. Germline assignment: CDR1 SQVTM and CDR2 ANQGSEA. J was trimmed by 3 bases and V by 6 bases; bases with no gene match: 7. This CDR3 reads CSVQGFWYTEAFF. As DNA, the CDR3 is TGCAGCGTACAGGGGTTTTGGTACACTGAAGCTTTCTTT.

As concerns this clone: The same CDR3 can be traced to other DNA sequences in this sample. The chain couples TRBV30 to TRBJ1-5, with no clear D. The germline V gene encodes CDR1 GTSNPN and CDR2 SVGIG (reference sequence). The ends were cut back, 1 base at V and 2 bases at J, with 9 bases in the middle. This CDR3 is 14 amino acids long. Here the CDR3 reads CAWSAGQGNQPQHF. CDR3 coding DNA: TGTGCCTGGAGTGCCGGGCAGGGCAATCAGCCCCAGCATTTT. Filled out from reference TRBV30 and TRBJ1-5, the complete variable domain reads SQTIHQWPATLVQPVGSPLSLECTVEGTSNPNLYWYRQAAGRGLQLLFYSVGIGQISSEVPQNLSASRPQDRQFILSSKKLLLSDSGFYLCAWSAGQGNQPQHFGDGTRLSIL.

As regards this clone: Within the sample, other DNA sequences also encode this same CDR3. The rearrangement joins TRBV2 to TRBJ2-7, with 9 bases aligning to TRBD1. CDR1 SNHLY and CDR2 FYNNEI come from the germline V gene. Trimming at V came to 6 bases and at J to 4 bases, leaving 1 base not matched to a gene. CDR3 length: 12 amino acids. The CDR3 nucleotides are TGTGCCAGCAGGGACAGGGGTTACGAGCAGTACTTC. Amino acid sequence: CASRDRGYEQYF. Looking up the rest from reference TRBV2 and TRBJ2-7 gives the full variable domain: EPEVTQTPSHQVTQMGQEVILRCVPISNHLYFYWYRQILGQKVEFLVSFYNNEISEKSEIFDDQFSVERPDGSNFTLKIRSTKLEDSAMYFCASRDRGYEQYFGPGTRLTVT.

The rearrangement joins TRBV6-6 to TRBJ1-2, with unresolved D. The germline V and J ends were trimmed by 6 bases and 4 bases, with 18 bases remaining between them. The CDR3 length is 15 residues. Germline lookup yields CDR1 MNHNY and CDR2 SVGAGI (reference sequence). CDR3 DNA: TGTGCCAGCAGCCCAACCGGCGGGTACGGCTATGGCTACACCTTC. Amino acid sequence: CASSPTGGYGYGYTF.

The chain uses TRBV6-5 and TRBJ2-1; D may be TRBD1 (5 bases). The CDR3 has 15 amino acids. Looked up from germline, CDR1 is MNHEY and CDR2 is SVGAGI. The V end was cut by 4 bases, the J end by 2 bases, with 12 bases between. In DNA, the CDR3 is TGTGCCAGCAGTTCCGACAGATTAGCCTACAATGAGCAGTTCTTC. It translates to CASSSDRLAYNEQFF.

The chain links TRBV9 to TRBJ2-3, with 9 bases matching TRBD2. The V and J ends lost 3 bases and 0 bases, in that order; junction bases with no gene match: 11. CDR3 length: 18 amino acids. Germline CDR1 is SGDLS and CDR2 is YYNGEE. The CDR3: CASSATPTSGPSTDTQYF. The CDR3 DNA sequence: TGTGCCAGCAGCGCAACTCCGACTAGCGGACCTAGCACAGATACGCAGTATTTT.

This chain joins TRBV5-1 and TRBJ1-5, with D unclear. The CDR3 runs to 15 residues. V lost 4 bases and J lost 7, with 18 bases in between. CDR1 is SGHRS, CDR2 YFSETQ, per germline. The CDR3 DNA sequence: TGCGCCAGCAGCGAAAGTTCGGGTGACGGGCAGCCCCAGCATTTT. Its protein is CASSESSGDGQPQHF.

The genes are TRBV6-6 and TRBJ2-1; possibly TRBD2 for D (5 bases). The CDR3 covers 12 residues. Germline loops: CDR1 MNHNY, CDR2 SVGAGI (reference sequence). V was cut by 2 bases and J by 8 bases, with 7 bases left in between. CDR3 loop: CASSYREHEQFF. In nucleotides, the CDR3 is TGTGCCAGCAGTTACAGGGAGCATGAGCAGTTCTTC.

V and J are TRBV6-5 and TRBJ1-2; maybe TRBD1 (6 bases). Germline loops: CDR1 MNHEY, CDR2 SVGAGI. The CDR3 covers 16 residues. V was shortened by 1 base and J by 5 bases, with 17 bases between the two germline ends. The CDR3 DNA sequence: TGTGCCAGCAGTTACTGGTCCAAACAGGGCCGATATGGCTACACCTTC. As protein: CASSYWSKQGRYGYTF.

As regards this clone: Additional DNA sequences in this sample encode the identical CDR3. The CDR3 loop reads CAISESGNSYEQYF. In DNA, the CDR3 is TGTGCCATCAGTGAGTCGGGCAACTCCTACGAGCAGTACTTC. V gene TRBV10-3 combines with J gene TRBJ2-7; D is unclear. Per germline, CDR1 ENHRY and CDR2 SYGVKD. V lost 0 bases, J lost 0 bases, and 6 bases lay in between. The CDR3 runs 14 residues.

The J gene is TRBJ2-1, the V gene TRBV7-9; maybe TRBD2 (6 bases). Germline V CDR1 and CDR2: SEHNR, FQNEAQ (reference sequence). This CDR3 spans 14 amino acids. V lost 5 bases and J 5 bases, leaving 13 bases between the germline ends. The CDR3, as DNA: TGTGCCAGCAGCCTACTAGCTTTAGACAATGAGCAGTTCTTC. This translates into CASSLLALDNEQFF.